The entry that follows covers one TCR beta chain sequence. The CDR3 consists of 14 residues. V lost 0 bases and J lost 2, with 5 bases in between. The germline V gene encodes CDR1 MGHRA and CDR2 YSYEKL. Some clones are missing from TCRdb's copy, which holds only in-frame ones; the method was immunoSEQ multiplex PCR. The table includes over 35,000 clones, 90% detected once. This sample is part of a study of T cell changes during pregnancy in multiple sclerosis. The chain employs TRBV4-1 and TRBJ1-5; D is ambiguous. The sample consisted of CD8+ T cells from peripheral blood mononuclear cells, taken in the first trimester of pregnancy. This clonotype was obtained from a female donor with multiple sclerosis, enrolled in a pregnancy study. The CDR3 loop is CASSQEGGNQPQHF. CDR3 nucleotides: TGCGCCAGCAGCCAAGAGGGAGGCAATCAGCCCCAGCATTTT.